This TCR beta chain was sequenced in a study of cytomegalovirus exposure and HLA in healthy donors. Assay: immunoSEQ multiplex PCR; the TCRdb copy retains only in-frame clones and omits some. The sample lists more than 110,000 clones; approximately 84% were seen once. Details on this clone: Its target is not known.

Findings and caveats of the study: The TCR clusters that emerged in the first cohort tended, a later analysis found, to co-occur in the 120 validation repertoires.

V was cut by 4 bases and J by 1 base, with 17 bases left in between. The CDR3 has 17 residues. The germline gives CDR1 SGHRS, CDR2 YFSETQ. The chain employs TRBV5-1 and TRBJ2-2; D is possibly TRBD1 (5 bases). The specimen sequenced was PBMCs. The sequence was collected from a woman in her thirties in good health and CMV-seronegative. The CDR3 bases are TGCGCCAGCAGCGGACCTGGAAGGGGTGGGAACACCGGGGAGCTGTTTTTT. Protein: CASSGPGRGGNTGELFF.